This T cell receptor beta chain was sequenced during a study of blood T cells in healthy people across ages. With regard to this clonotype: The antigen remains unidentified.

The CDR3 length is 13 residues. V was cut by 6 bases and J by 1 base, with 7 bases left in between. Per the germline V gene, CDR1 is SQVTM and CDR2 is ANQGSEA. For the second PCR, which ran for roughly 6 to 11 cycles, a sample-barcoded 5' primer and a J-beta primer mix were used. All cDNA molecules were each tagged by a template-switch adaptor with 12 random nucleotides. TCRdb ran MiXCR on the 5' RACE reads and lists one entry per CDR3 protein. The sample records about a million distinct CDR3 sequences, roughly 50% being singletons. Whole-study findings and limits: PBMC samples, being unsorted, prevented any conclusive comparison of naive and antigen-experienced cells. Naive CD4+ cell counts and diversity both ran higher in long-lived than in aged donors. The unknown donor CMV status may have confounded expanded clonotype changes.

The receptor comes from a man aged 25-40 years in good health. This sequence joins TRBV29-1 and TRBJ2-6; unclear D gene. Sequenced sample: blood. The CDR3 loop reads CSVPQSGANVLTF. CDR3 sequence (DNA): TGCAGCGTCCCCCAATCTGGGGCCAACGTCCTGACTTTC.